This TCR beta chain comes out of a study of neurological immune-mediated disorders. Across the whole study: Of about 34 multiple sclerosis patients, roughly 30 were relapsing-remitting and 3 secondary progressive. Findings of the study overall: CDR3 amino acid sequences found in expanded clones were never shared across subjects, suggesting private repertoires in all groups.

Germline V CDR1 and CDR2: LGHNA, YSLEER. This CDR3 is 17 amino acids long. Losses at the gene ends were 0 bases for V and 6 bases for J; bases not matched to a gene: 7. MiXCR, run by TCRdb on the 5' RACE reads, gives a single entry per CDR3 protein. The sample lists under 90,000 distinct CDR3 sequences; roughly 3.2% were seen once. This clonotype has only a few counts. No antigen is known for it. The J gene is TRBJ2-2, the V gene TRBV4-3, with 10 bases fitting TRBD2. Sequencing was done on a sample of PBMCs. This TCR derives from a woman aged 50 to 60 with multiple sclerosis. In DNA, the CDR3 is TGCGCCAGCAGCCAAGACCCACTAGCGGGGAGCCCCGGGGAGCTGTTTTTT. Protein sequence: CASSQDPLAGSPGELFF.